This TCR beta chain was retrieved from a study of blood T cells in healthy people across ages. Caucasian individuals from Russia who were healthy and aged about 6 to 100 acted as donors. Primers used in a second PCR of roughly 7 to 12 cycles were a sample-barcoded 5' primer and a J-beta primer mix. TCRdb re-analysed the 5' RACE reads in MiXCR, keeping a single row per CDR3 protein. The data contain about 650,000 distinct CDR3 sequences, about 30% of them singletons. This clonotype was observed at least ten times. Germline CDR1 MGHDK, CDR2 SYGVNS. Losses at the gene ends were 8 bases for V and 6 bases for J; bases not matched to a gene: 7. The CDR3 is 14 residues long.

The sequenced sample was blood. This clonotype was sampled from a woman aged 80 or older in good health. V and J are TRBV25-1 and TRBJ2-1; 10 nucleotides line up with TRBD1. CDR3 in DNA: TGTGCCAGCGCAAGACAGGGGGCCCCCAATGAGCAGTTCTTC. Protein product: CASARQGAPNEQFF.